The T cell receptor beta chain under discussion was sequenced for a study of human T cells and chemical hapten exposure. Germline CDR1 reads SQVTM; CDR2 reads ANQGSEA. CDR3 length: 11 amino acids. Trimming removed 6 bases at V and 10 bases at J, with 15 bases between. The time point was: patch test 2, 6 weeks after DPC sensitization. Treatment defined: therapeutic diphenylcyclopropenone sensitization with weekly scalp DPC. TCRdb re-analysed the RACE reads in MiXCR, keeping a single row per CDR3 protein. The sample records over 85,000 distinct CDR3 sequences, around 9.3% being singletons. This clonotype was obtained from a woman aged 40 to 50 with alopecia areata. Some clones in this sample may be carry-over from other donors' samples. The chain is built from TRBV29-1 and TRBJ1-1; D gene uncertain. Sequencing used whole blood, obtained in connection with sensitization to the hapten diphenylcyclopropenone (DPC). The CDR3 is CSVPRRAGAFF. Written as DNA, the CDR3 is TGCAGCGTGCCGCGGCGGGCTGGAGCTTTCTTT.